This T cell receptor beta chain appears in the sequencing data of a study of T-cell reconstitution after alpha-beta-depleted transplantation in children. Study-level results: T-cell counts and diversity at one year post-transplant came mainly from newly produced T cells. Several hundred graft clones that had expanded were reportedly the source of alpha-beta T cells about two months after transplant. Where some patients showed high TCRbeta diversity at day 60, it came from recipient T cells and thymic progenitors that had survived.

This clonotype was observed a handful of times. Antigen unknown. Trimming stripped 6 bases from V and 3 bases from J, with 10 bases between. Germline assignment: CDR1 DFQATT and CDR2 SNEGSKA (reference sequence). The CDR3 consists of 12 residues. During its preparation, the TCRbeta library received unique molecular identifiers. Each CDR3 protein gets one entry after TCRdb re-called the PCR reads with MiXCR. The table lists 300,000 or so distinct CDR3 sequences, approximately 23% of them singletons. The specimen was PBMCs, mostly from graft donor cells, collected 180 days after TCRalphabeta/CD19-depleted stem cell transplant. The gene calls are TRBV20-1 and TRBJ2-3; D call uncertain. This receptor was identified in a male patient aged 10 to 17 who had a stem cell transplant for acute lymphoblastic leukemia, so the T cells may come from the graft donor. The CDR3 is CSALVLTDTQYF. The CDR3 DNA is TGCAGTGCCCTTGTTTTAACAGATACGCAGTATTTT.